This passage covers 29 T cell receptor beta chains from one sample sequenced in a study of post-analysis software for immune sequencing data. Findings and limits, study-wide: TRBV5-6, TRBV5-1 and TRBV20-1 belonged to a set of a few TRBV segments that were more frequent in patients than controls.

The antigens for these receptors are not known. Incorporated into the TCR beta cDNA libraries were unique molecular identifiers, which served to reduce PCR and sequencing biases. TCRdb called the PCR reads again in MiXCR, with one record for every CDR3 protein. The data contain hundreds of thousands of distinct CDR3 sequences, approximately 59% of them singletons. Source material: blood. The source is a girl aged 2-10 years with multiple sclerosis.

The CDR3 DNA follows: TGTGCCAGCAGTTTGCCCCGGGGCTCTGGGGCCAACGTCCTGACTTTC. Translated, it gives CASSLPRGSGANVLTF. The rearrangement uses TRBV12-3 or TRBV12-4 and TRBJ2-6; possible D gene TRBD2, 5 bases. V lost 3 bases and J 0 bases, leaving 9 bases between the germline ends. There are 16 residues in the CDR3.

The genes are TRBV9 and TRBJ2-1; possibly TRBD2 for D (7 bases). Germline V gene sequence: CDR1 SGDLS, CDR2 YYNGEE. This CDR3 is 12 amino acids long. The V end was cut by 4 bases, the J end by 10 bases, with 12 bases between. CDR3 DNA: TGTGCCAGCAGCATTGGGGGGGGCGAGCAGTTCTTC. It specifies CASSIGGGEQFF. The full variable domain, in which reference TRBV9 and TRBJ2-1 provide the parts outside the CDR3, is DSGVTQTPKHLITATGQRVTLRCSPRSGDLSVYWYQQSLDQGLQFLIQYYNGEERAKGNILERFSAQQFPDLHSELNLSSLELGDSALYFCASSIGGGEQFFGPGTRLTVL.

The rearrangement uses TRBV7-8 and TRBJ1-5, with 9 bases aligning to TRBD1. J gave up 7 bases and V 3 bases, and 13 bases lay outside the gene matches. This CDR3 contains 17 residues. Germline lookup yields CDR1 SGHVS and CDR2 FQNEAQ. The CDR3 bases are TGTGCCAGCAGCTTCCTCGGTGGACAGGGGACGAGGCAGCCCCAGCATTTT. Translated, it gives CASSFLGGQGTRQPQHF.

Here the CDR3 DNA reads TGCAGTGCTACGACTAGCGGGAGGACCAGCTCCTACAATGAGCAGTTCTTC. Encoded protein: CSATTSGRTSSYNEQFF. This chain links TRBV20-1 with TRBJ2-1; 13 bases line up with TRBD2. The CDR3 covers 17 residues. CDR1 is DFQATT and CDR2 is SNEGSKA in the germline V gene (reference sequence). V gave up 4 bases and J gave up 0 bases; unmatched junction bases: 6.

The chain employs TRBV28 and TRBJ2-7; D might be TRBD1 (6 bases). This CDR3 region has 14 residues. V lost 6 bases to trimming and J lost 4 bases, with 16 bases between them. The germline V gene has CDR1 MDHEN and CDR2 SYDVKM. DNA of the CDR3: TGTGCCAGCAGCCCGGGACACCCTATGTACGAGCAGTACTTC. Its protein product is CASSPGHPMYEQYF.

Only a few counts were recorded for this clonotype. The V and J genes are TRBV7-9 and TRBJ2-1, with D possibly TRBD1 on 6 matching bases. Trimming pared 0 bases from V and 8 bases from J, leaving 17 bases between. CDR1 and CDR2 (germline): SEHNR, FQNEAQ (reference sequence). The CDR3 is 16 amino acids. CDR3 residues: CASSLAWRTEVDEQFF. The CDR3 DNA reads as TGTGCCAGCAGCTTAGCATGGAGGACAGAGGTCGATGAGCAGTTCTTC.

The table lists this clonotype with a few counts. The chain carries TRBV4-2 and TRBJ2-5; D is perhaps TRBD2 (5 bases). Trimming removed 0 bases from V and 1 base from J, with 15 bases in between. The CDR3 spans 17 residues. Germline CDR1 and CDR2: LGHNA and YNFKEQ. The CDR3 nucleotides read TGTGCCAGCAGCCAAGAAGAAGGCGGAGGCCCCCAAGAGACCCAGTACTTC. Translating it yields CASSQEEGGGPQETQYF.

The CDR3 sequence is CASSIEAAGTPLTGELFF. CDR3 nucleotide sequence: TGTGCCAGTAGTATAGAAGCGGCCGGGACACCTCTCACCGGGGAGCTGTTTTTT. This chain joins TRBV19 and TRBJ2-2; a possible D gene is TRBD1 (6 bases). V lost 0 bases and J 4 bases, leaving 18 bases between the germline ends. In germline, CDR1 is LNHDA, CDR2 SQIVND (reference sequence). The CDR3 consists of 18 residues.

The J gene is TRBJ2-1, the V gene TRBV20-1; perhaps TRBD1 as D (5 bases). The CDR3 contains 12 residues. Germline V CDR1 and CDR2: DFQATT, SNEGSKA (reference sequence). V was trimmed by 7 bases and J by 8 bases, leaving 15 bases between them. The CDR3 region is CSVQSQGYEQFF. As DNA, the CDR3 is TGCAGTGTCCAATCCCAGGGTTATGAGCAGTTCTTC.

The rearrangement links TRBV29-1 to TRBJ1-4, with 7 bases that match TRBD1. CDR1 is SQVTM, CDR2 ANQGSEA, per germline. The CDR3 has 13 amino acids. V was clipped by 6 bases and J by 3 bases; unmatched bases: 4. The CDR3 DNA follows: TGCAGCGTACAGGGGAGACCTAATGAAAAACTGTTTTTT. Translated: CSVQGRPNEKLFF. The variable domain in full, completed from reference TRBV29-1 and TRBJ1-4, reads SAVISQKPSRDICQRGTSLTIQCQVDSQVTMMFWYRQQPGQSLTLIATANQGSEATYESGFVIDKFPISRPNLTFSTLTVSNMSPEDSSIYLCSVQGRPNEKLFFGSGTQLSVL.

Remarks on this clonotype: The conserved phenylalanine or tryptophan normally closing the CDR3 is absent here, so this likely arose from a read error. The chain uses TRBV4-1 and TRBJ2-5; 12 bases agree with TRBD2. Germline CDR1 MGHRA, CDR2 YSYEKL. The CDR3 sequence is 16 residues long. V lost 0 bases, J lost 2 bases, and 1 base stayed unmatched. CDR3 protein: CASSQELAGGQETQYS. CDR3 nucleotide sequence: TGCGCCAGCAGCCAAGAACTAGCGGGGGGACAAGAGACCCAGTACTCC.

This clonotype came up once. V is TRBV27 and J is TRBJ1-4; tentatively, D is TRBD1 (5 bases). Germline V gene sequence: CDR1 MNHEY, CDR2 SMNVEV (reference sequence). V lost 6 bases and J 5 bases, leaving 16 bases between the germline ends. The CDR3 spans 15 residues. DNA for the CDR3: TGTGCCAGCAGATCCTGGGGGGAACAGAATGAAAAACTGTTTTTT. Translating it yields CASRSWGEQNEKLFF. Full variable domain (rest looked up from reference TRBV27 and TRBJ1-4): EAQVTQNPRYLITVTGKKLTVTCSQNMNHEYMSWYRQDPGLGLRQIYYSMNVEVTDKGDVPEGYKVSRKEKRNFPLILESPSPNQTSLYFCASRSWGEQNEKLFFGSGTQLSVL.

The chain joins TRBV6-5 to TRBJ2-1, with 10 positions matching TRBD2. V lost 6 bases to trimming and J lost 13 bases; unmatched junction nucleotides: 12. Germline CDR1 is MNHEY and CDR2 is SVGAGI. This CDR3 has 14 amino acids. CDR3 nucleotides: TGTGCCAGCAGGGGCCTAGCGGGGGCGGGGACCCAGTTCTTC. As protein: CASRGLAGAGTQFF.

This rearrangement joins TRBV20-1 to TRBJ2-1, with a weak D call TRBD1 (6 bases). CDR3 length: 13 residues. The V gene's germline CDR1 is DFQATT and CDR2 SNEGSKA (reference sequence). V was clipped by 5 bases and J by 3 bases, with 11 bases between them. Here the CDR3 DNA reads TGCAGTGCTTCTCAGGACAGCTACAATGAGCAGTTCTTC. Its translation is CSASQDSYNEQFF.

The chain employs TRBV7-2 and TRBJ1-2, with D perhaps matching TRBD1 (5 bases). The CDR3 runs to 14 residues. CDR1 SGHTA and CDR2 FQGNSA come from the germline V gene. Trimming removed 0 bases at V and 6 bases at J, with 11 bases between. CDR3: CASSLAGGADGYTF. The CDR3, as DNA: TGTGCCAGCAGCTTAGCGGGGGGAGCAGATGGCTACACCTTC.

This clonotype was detected many times. The chain recombines TRBV12-3 or TRBV12-4 with TRBJ2-1, with D unresolved. The CDR3 has 13 amino acids. Trimming pared 1 base from V and 4 bases from J, leaving 5 bases between. The CDR3 spells CASSLGLYNEQFF. For the CDR3, the DNA is TGTGCCAGCAGTTTAGGATTGTACAATGAGCAGTTCTTC.

V usage is TRBV14 and J usage is TRBJ1-2, with 7 bases aligning to TRBD1. CDR1 and CDR2 (germline): SGHDN, FVKESK. V lost 0 bases, J lost 7 bases, and 8 bases stayed unmatched. The CDR3 runs 15 residues. The DNA for the CDR3 is TGTGCCAGCAGCCAAGATCGGAAGGGGGCGCTTGGCTACACCTTC. Its translation: CASSQDRKGALGYTF.

The chain combines TRBV7-9 with TRBJ2-1; no firm D call. The CDR3 has 15 amino acids. Germline lookup yields CDR1 SEHNR and CDR2 FQNEAQ (reference sequence). V was pared by 10 bases and J by 0 bases, with 16 bases between. CDR3 sequence (DNA): TGTGCCACCGACTGGGCGGCCGGCTCCTACAATGAGCAGTTCTTC. The encoded protein is CATDWAAGSYNEQFF.

The chain carries TRBV29-1 and TRBJ1-4; possible D gene TRBD1, 5 bases. The CDR3 contains 12 residues. Looked up from germline, CDR1 is SQVTM and CDR2 is ANQGSEA. Trimming removed 6 bases at V and 5 bases at J, with 10 bases between. The CDR3 region has the DNA TGCAGCGTAGGGGCCGGGAATGAAAAACTGTTTTTT. Translation: CSVGAGNEKLFF. Based on the CDR3 plus reference TRBV29-1 and TRBJ1-4, the full variable domain is SAVISQKPSRDICQRGTSLTIQCQVDSQVTMMFWYRQQPGQSLTLIATANQGSEATYESGFVIDKFPISRPNLTFSTLTVSNMSPEDSSIYLCSVGAGNEKLFFGSGTQLSVL.

This chain connects TRBV20-1 to TRBJ1-2; D possibly corresponds to TRBD1 (6 bases). CDR3 length equals 15 residues. Looked up from germline, CDR1 is DFQATT and CDR2 is SNEGSKA (reference sequence). Trimming stripped 6 bases from V and 2 bases from J, with 19 bases between. The CDR3 region has the DNA TGCAGTGCCCTGGATAGGGGTCAGGGGAACTATGGCTACACCTTC. Encoded protein: CSALDRGQGNYGYTF.

V usage is TRBV29-1 and J usage is TRBJ2-4; TRBD1 might be the D (5 bases). This CDR3 is built from 13 residues. Looked up from germline, CDR1 is SQVTM and CDR2 is ANQGSEA. Trimming removed 4 bases from V and 5 bases from J, with 12 bases in between. CDR3 residues: CSVGPGNENIQYF. The CDR3 DNA is TGCAGCGTTGGGCCAGGGAACGAAAACATTCAGTACTTC.

The V gene is TRBV20-1, the J gene TRBJ2-7, with a tentative D call TRBD1 (6 bases). The CDR3 contains 17 residues. Germline CDR1 and CDR2: DFQATT and SNEGSKA (reference sequence). The V gene lost 1 base and the J gene lost 3 bases, with 22 bases spanning the gap. The CDR3 DNA reads as TGCAGTGCTAGAGTGGGTACTGTAAGGACAGACAACTACGAGCAGTACTTC. Translating it yields CSARVGTVRTDNYEQYF.

The chain carries TRBV20-1 and TRBJ1-2, with TRBD1 as a possible D gene (6 bases). Germline assignment: CDR1 DFQATT and CDR2 SNEGSKA (reference sequence). This CDR3 is built from 13 residues. V shed 1 base and J shed 7 bases, with 13 bases lying between them. Here the CDR3 DNA reads TGCAGTGCTAGAGCAATCCAGGGGCCTGGCTACACCTTC. Protein: CSARAIQGPGYTF.

The rearrangement links TRBV4-1 to TRBJ2-1, with D perhaps matching TRBD2 (5 bases). CDR1 is MGHRA, CDR2 YSYEKL, per germline. Trimming removed 3 bases from V and 7 bases from J, with 16 bases in between. This CDR3 has 15 amino acids. The DNA of the CDR3 is TGCGCCAGCAGCCAGACACCTAGCACGGAGAATGAGCAGTTCTTC. Protein: CASSQTPSTENEQFF.

The chain joins TRBV12-3 or TRBV12-4 to TRBJ2-1, with TRBD1 as a possible D gene (5 bases). V lost 5 bases and J lost 2, with 13 bases in between. The CDR3 has 15 amino acids. Here the CDR3 DNA reads TGTGCCAGCAGTCTAGATACAGGCCCCTACAATGAGCAGTTCTTC. Translation gives CASSLDTGPYNEQFF.

In this sample, this clonotype turned up a few times. The junction and the germline gene differ at one end; a read error may be behind it. The chain has TRBV4-3 and TRBJ1-4; D perhaps matches TRBD1 (5 bases). The CDR3 totals 17 residues. The germline V gene has CDR1 LGHNA and CDR2 YSLEER. CDR3 DNA: TGCGCCAGCAGCCAAGATTCAGTCGCCTTTGTAGGGGAAAAGCTGTTTTTT. Protein sequence: CASSQDSVAFVGEKLFF.

The chain recombines TRBV7-8 with TRBJ1-2, with no clear D. The V gene's germline CDR1 is SGHVS and CDR2 FQNEAQ. V was cut by 4 bases and J by 3 bases, with 18 bases left in between. CDR3 length: 16 residues. The CDR3 here is CASSSDPGRLDYGYTF. DNA of the CDR3: TGTGCCAGCAGCTCAGACCCCGGGCGCCTCGACTATGGCTACACCTTC.

CDR3 residues: CASSKGLAADTQYF. The DNA for the CDR3 is TGTGCCAGCAGCAAAGGACTAGCAGCAGATACGCAGTATTTT. The J gene is TRBJ2-3, the V gene TRBV7-2, with TRBD2 matching 8 bases. Germline CDR1 SGHTA, CDR2 FQGNSA. CDR3 length: 14 amino acids. The V gene end was trimmed by 5 bases and the J gene end by 4 bases; junction bases not matched to a gene: 5.

This clonotype was detected only a few times. The V call is TRBV7-8, the J call TRBJ1-2, with TRBD1 matching 7 bases. The germline gives CDR1 SGHVS, CDR2 FQNEAQ. The CDR3 totals 16 residues. V was pared by 4 bases and J by 3 bases, with 11 bases of the junction left unmatched. The CDR3 reads CASSSTGQALDYGYTF. The CDR3 nucleotides read TGTGCCAGCAGCTCGACAGGGCAAGCACTGGACTATGGCTACACCTTC.